A single sample is the source of the 7 T cell receptor beta chains below, sequenced in a study of shared clonotypes between healthy human individuals. Naive CD8 cells lacked CD45RO and underwent positive selection for CCR7, leaving out terminally differentiated effector memory CD45RA+ cells. Sequenced by immunoSEQ multiplex PCR; TCRdb stores in-frame clones only, minus some. This sample has about 600,000 clones, with 95% to 98% found just once. Sequencing was carried out using naive CD8+ T cells sorted from blood. The receptors were sampled from a man aged 25-45 years in good health.

This chain's CDR3 is CASSEALAGGWETQYF. The CDR3 nucleotides are TGTGCCAGCAGTGAAGCGCTAGCGGGAGGGTGGGAGACCCAGTACTTC. V and J are TRBV6-1 and TRBJ2-5; TRBD2 matches at 12 bases. This CDR3 contains 16 residues. Germline V gives CDR1 MNHNS, CDR2 SASEGT. The trim removed 0 bases at V and 5 bases at J, leaving 4 bases unmatched.

The chain links TRBV14 to TRBJ1-1, with D maybe TRBD1 (5 bases). The CDR3 length is 18 residues. Germline-derived CDR1 and CDR2 are SGHDN and FVKESK. Trimming cost V 1 base and J 5 bases, with 23 bases left between them. CDR3 in amino acids: CASSQGLRSVRGETEAFF. As DNA, the CDR3 is TGTGCCAGCAGCCAAGGACTTCGGTCGGTAAGGGGTGAGACTGAAGCTTTCTTT.

In this sample, this clone turned up once. The gene calls are TRBV5-3 and TRBJ2-4; no definite D call. TRBV5-3 is sorted into the ORF group, with uncertain function. V was cut by 4 bases and J by 8 bases, with 7 bases left in between. This CDR3 is built from 11 residues. The CDR3 is CARSPRDIQYF. DNA of the CDR3: TGTGCCAGAAGCCCCCGGGACATTCAGTACTTC.

This chain joins TRBV28 and TRBJ2-2; D unclear. Trimming stripped 6 bases from V and 0 bases from J, with 11 bases between. This CDR3 has 15 residues. Germline lookup yields CDR1 MDHEN and CDR2 SYDVKM. CDR3: CASRTGPSNTGELFF. CDR3 sequence (DNA): TGTGCCAGCAGAACTGGACCGTCGAACACCGGGGAGCTGTTTTTT. The full variable domain, its missing parts supplied by reference TRBV28 and TRBJ2-2, is DVKVTQSSRYLVKRTGEKVFLECVQDMDHENMFWYRQDPGLGLRLIYFSYDVKMKEKGDIPEGYSVSREKKERFSLILESASTNQTSMYLCASRTGPSNTGELFFGEGSRLTVL.

The rearrangement links TRBV4-1 to TRBJ1-1, with D possibly being TRBD1 (6 bases). Trimming stripped 1 base from V and 3 bases from J, with 9 bases between. The length of the CDR3 is 14 residues. CDR1 and CDR2 (germline): MGHRA, YSYEKL. The CDR3 sequence: CASSQGTGYTEAFF. CDR3 DNA sequence: TGCGCCAGCAGCCAAGGTACAGGGTACACTGAAGCTTTCTTT.

The V call is TRBV11-2, the J call TRBJ2-3; 8 bases map to TRBD2. Trimming took 1 base from V and 2 from J; bases not matched to a gene: 11. Germline CDR1 reads SGHAT; CDR2 reads FQNNGV. CDR3 length: 18 amino acids. The CDR3 region is CASSLVFSGTRATDTQYF. In DNA form, the CDR3 reads TGTGCCAGCAGCTTAGTCTTTAGCGGGACTAGAGCCACAGATACGCAGTATTTT.

The chain combines TRBV29-1 with TRBJ2-7; no clear D. The germline V gene encodes CDR1 SQVTM and CDR2 ANQGSEA. The CDR3 runs 12 residues. Trimming removed 0 bases at V and 4 bases at J, with 7 bases between. The CDR3 region has the DNA TGCAGCGTTGAAGATTTAGTTTACGAGCAGTACTTC. Amino acids: CSVEDLVYEQYF.